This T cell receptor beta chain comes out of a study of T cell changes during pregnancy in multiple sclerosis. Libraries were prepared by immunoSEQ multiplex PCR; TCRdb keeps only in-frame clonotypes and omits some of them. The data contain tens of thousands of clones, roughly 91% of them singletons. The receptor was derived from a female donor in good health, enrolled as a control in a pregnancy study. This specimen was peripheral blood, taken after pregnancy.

CDR3 in DNA: TGTGCCAGTAGTATAGTCTTGGCGGATCGCTCCTATAATTCACCCCTCCACTTT. Amino acids: CASSIVLADRSYNSPLHF. The chain has TRBV19 and TRBJ1-6; D is ambiguous. The V gene's germline CDR1 is LNHDA and CDR2 SQIVND (reference sequence). The CDR3 is made up of 18 amino acids. The V and J ends lost 1 base and 0 bases respectively, with 13 bases between them.